This T cell receptor (beta chain) emerged from a study of cytomegalovirus exposure and HLA in healthy donors. Study-level points and caveats: A further, later analysis showed that HLA-associated TCR beta chains (compared with equally common others) were more clonally expanded.

Of note for this clone: What it binds is unknown.

The PCR employed 60 Vbeta primers together with 13 Jbeta primers. Only in-frame clones appear in the TCRdb table, and some are missing; sequencing was by immunoSEQ multiplex PCR. Of approximately 100,000 clones listed, roughly 75% are singletons. Germline-derived CDR1 and CDR2 are MDHEN and SYDVKM. This CDR3 comprises 13 residues. The ends were cut back, 6 bases at V and 0 bases at J, with 8 bases in the middle. The TCR sequence derives from a male donor in good health and CMV-seropositive. Sequencing was carried out using PBMCs. This sequence joins TRBV28 and TRBJ1-1; no clear D gene. The CDR3 DNA sequence: TGTGCCAGCAGCTCCGGGATGAACACTGAAGCTTTCTTT. Translating gives CASSSGMNTEAFF.